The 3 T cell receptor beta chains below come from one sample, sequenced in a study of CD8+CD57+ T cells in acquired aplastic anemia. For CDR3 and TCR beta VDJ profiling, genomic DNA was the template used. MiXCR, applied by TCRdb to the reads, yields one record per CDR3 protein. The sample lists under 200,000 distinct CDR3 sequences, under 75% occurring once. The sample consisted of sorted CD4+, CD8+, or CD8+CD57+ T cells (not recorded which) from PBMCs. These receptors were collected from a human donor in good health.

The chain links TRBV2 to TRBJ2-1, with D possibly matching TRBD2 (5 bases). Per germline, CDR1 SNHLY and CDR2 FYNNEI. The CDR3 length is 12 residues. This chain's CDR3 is CTVRGAYNEQFF. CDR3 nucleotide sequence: TGTACGGTACGGGGAGCTTACAATGAGCAGTTCTTC.

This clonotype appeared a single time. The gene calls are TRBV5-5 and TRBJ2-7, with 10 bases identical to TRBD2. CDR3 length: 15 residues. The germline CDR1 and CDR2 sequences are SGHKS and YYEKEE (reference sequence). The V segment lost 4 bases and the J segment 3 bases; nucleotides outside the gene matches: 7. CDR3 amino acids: CASSVTSGPLYEQYF. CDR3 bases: TGTGCCAGCAGCGTGACTAGCGGGCCCCTCTACGAGCAGTACTTC.

CDR3 sequence: CSVDLGNTEAFF. CDR3 DNA sequence: TGCAGCGTTGACCTGGGGAACACTGAAGCTTTCTTT. V is TRBV29-1 and J is TRBJ1-1; unclear D gene. The CDR3 loop spans 12 amino acids. V was cut by 3 bases and J by 1 base, with 6 bases left in between. CDR1 and CDR2 (germline): SQVTM, ANQGSEA. Full variable domain (missing parts from reference TRBV29-1 and TRBJ1-1): SAVISQKPSRDICQRGTSLTIQCQVDSQVTMMFWYRQQPGQSLTLIATANQGSEATYESGFVIDKFPISRPNLTFSTLTVSNMSPEDSSIYLCSVDLGNTEAFFGQGTRLTVV.